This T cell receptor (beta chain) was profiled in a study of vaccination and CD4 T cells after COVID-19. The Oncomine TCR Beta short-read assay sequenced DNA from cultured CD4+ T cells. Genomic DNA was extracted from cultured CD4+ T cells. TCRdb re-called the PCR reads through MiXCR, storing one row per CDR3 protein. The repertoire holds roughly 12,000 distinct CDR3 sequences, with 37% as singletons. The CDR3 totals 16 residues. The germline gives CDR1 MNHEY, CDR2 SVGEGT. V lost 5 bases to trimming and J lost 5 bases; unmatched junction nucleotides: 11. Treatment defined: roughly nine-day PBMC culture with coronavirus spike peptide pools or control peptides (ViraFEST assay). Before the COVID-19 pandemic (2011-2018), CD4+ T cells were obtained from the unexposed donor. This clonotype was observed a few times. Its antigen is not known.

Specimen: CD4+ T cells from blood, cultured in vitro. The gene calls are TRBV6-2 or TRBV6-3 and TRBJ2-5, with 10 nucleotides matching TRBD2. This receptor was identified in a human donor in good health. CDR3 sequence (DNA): TGTGCCAGCAGTGGCAGCCTAGCGGGGGCTAAGGAGACCCAGTACTTC. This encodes CASSGSLAGAKETQYF.